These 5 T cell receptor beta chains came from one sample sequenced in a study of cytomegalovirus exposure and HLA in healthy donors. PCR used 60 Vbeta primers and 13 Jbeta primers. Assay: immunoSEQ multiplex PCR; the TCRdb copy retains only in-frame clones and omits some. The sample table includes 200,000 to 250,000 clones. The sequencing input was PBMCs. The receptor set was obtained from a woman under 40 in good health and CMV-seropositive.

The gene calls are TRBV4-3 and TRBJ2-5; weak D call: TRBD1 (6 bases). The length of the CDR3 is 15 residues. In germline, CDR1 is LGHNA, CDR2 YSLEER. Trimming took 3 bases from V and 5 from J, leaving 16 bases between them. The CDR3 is CASSHGGRGSETQYF. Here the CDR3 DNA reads TGCGCCAGCAGCCATGGTGGCAGGGGATCGGAGACCCAGTACTTC.

DNA for the CDR3: TGTGCCAGCAGCAGGGGAGGGAATGAAAAACTGTTTTTT. It translates to CASSRGGNEKLFF. The gene calls are TRBV27 and TRBJ1-4; tentative D call: TRBD1 (6 bases). The CDR3 is made up of 13 amino acids. V gave up 6 bases and J gave up 5 bases, with 10 bases separating them. Germline loops: CDR1 MNHEY, CDR2 SMNVEV (reference sequence).

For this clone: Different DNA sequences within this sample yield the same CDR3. CDR3: CASSERASGAAGELFF. CDR3 sequence (DNA): TGTGCCAGCAGTGAGAGGGCTAGCGGGGCCGCCGGGGAGCTGTTTTTT. This chain connects TRBV6-1 to TRBJ2-2; 9 nucleotides align to TRBD2. The CDR3 spans 16 residues. Germline V CDR1 and CDR2: MNHNS, SASEGT. Trimming took 3 bases from V and 6 from J; bases not matched to a gene: 8.

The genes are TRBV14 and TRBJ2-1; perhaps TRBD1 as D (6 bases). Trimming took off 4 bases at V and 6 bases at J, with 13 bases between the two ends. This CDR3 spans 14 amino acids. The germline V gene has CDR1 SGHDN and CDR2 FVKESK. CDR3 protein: CASSRQGISNEQFF. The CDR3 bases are TGTGCCAGCAGCCGCCAGGGGATAAGCAATGAGCAGTTCTTC.

CDR3 in DNA: TGTGCCAGCAGCTTAGAGGCGGCGAACACTGAAGCTTTCTTT. It encodes CASSLEAANTEAFF. The chain is built from TRBV7-9 and TRBJ1-1; D not resolved. The CDR3 consists of 14 residues. Between the trimmed V and J ends, which lost 1 base and 1 base, there was a span of 7 bases. Germline V CDR1 and CDR2: SEHNR, FQNEAQ (reference sequence).